This TCR beta chain emerged from a study of blood T cells in healthy people across ages. The amount of total RNA extracted per sample was at least 5 micrograms. Germline V CDR1 and CDR2: SGHTA, FQGTGA. This CDR3 comprises 13 residues. V gave up 5 bases and J gave up 8 bases, with 15 bases separating them. Next came a second PCR, run for roughly 6 to 11 cycles, which used a sample-barcoded 5' primer along with a J-beta primer mix. Paired-end reads containing CDR3 totaled no fewer than 3 million for each sample. TCRdb reprocessed the 5' RACE reads via MiXCR and lists one record per CDR3 protein. The top ten hold around 0.75% of the sample, which has around 990,000 distinct CDR3 sequences, less than 25% seen once. This sample was also put to use in a study of T cells of mothers and their children.

This TCR was sampled from a girl aged 2 to 10 in good health. The sequencing sample was made of blood. The rearrangement joins TRBV7-3 to TRBJ1-2, with D possibly TRBD1 on 5 matching bases. CDR3: CASSLFGGKGYTF. The CDR3 nucleotides read TGTGCCAGCAGCCTATTTGGGGGTAAAGGCTACACCTTC.